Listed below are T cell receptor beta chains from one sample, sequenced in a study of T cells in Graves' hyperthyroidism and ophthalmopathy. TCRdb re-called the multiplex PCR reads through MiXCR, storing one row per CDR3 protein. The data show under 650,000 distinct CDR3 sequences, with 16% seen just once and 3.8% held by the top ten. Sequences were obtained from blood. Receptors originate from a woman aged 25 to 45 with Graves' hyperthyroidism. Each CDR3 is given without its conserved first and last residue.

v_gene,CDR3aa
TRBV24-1,ATSDGGGAGLLYEQY
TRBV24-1,ATSAGAGGYNEQF
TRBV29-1,SVEDGDRPLQETQY
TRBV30,AWRTGGFNEQF
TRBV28,ASAGPENTIY
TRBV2,ASSGTSGRAANEQF
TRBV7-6,ASSFGGRGEQF
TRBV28,ASSLPMLGNTIY
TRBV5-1,ASSHGRVGRDEQF
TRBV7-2,ASSFTGTADTQY
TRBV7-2,ASSPFRQGSVEQY
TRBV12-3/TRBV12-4,ASSLSPRGNEQF
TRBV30,AWDGTGTPGNTIY
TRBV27,ASSPRLDDNEQF
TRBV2,ASRGAGTSENTGELF
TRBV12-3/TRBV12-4,ASSRKPYSNQPQH
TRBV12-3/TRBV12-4,ASSLDRGGGNQPQH
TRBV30,AWSVDTGNTIY
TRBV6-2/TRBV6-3,ASSYAGRDTEAF
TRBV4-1,ASSQIRRERQY
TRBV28,ASSLLRSSEQY
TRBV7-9,ASSLTGRTGELF
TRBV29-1,SVAQGSGNTIY
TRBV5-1,ASRRIIARGEQF
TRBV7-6,ASSIGTSGIVISSVYNEQF
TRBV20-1,SAIEREGSKRYNEQF
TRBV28,ASSQGTGGETQY
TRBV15,ATSRWAGIFTGANVLT
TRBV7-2,ASSLTRLASSYEQY
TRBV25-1,ASSGNLQGFQAF
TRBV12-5,ASGLGTSSLH
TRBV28,ASLRGGANQPQH
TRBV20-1,SARPNRGISNQPQH
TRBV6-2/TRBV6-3,ASSYSIVRNEQF